The 18 T cell receptor beta chains below all came from one sample that was sequenced in a study of long-term antiretroviral therapy in people with HIV. Survey level was the resolution at which the v3.0 immunoSEQ assay ran. The repertoire was sequenced with immunoSEQ multiplex PCR; TCRdb's copy has only in-frame clones and lacks some. The sample records approximately 33,000 clones, approximately 83% being singletons. This material consisted of unsorted PBMCs, taken 0.8 years before starting antiretroviral therapy. The source of these receptors is a man aged 18-30 years with HIV.

The V call is TRBV19, the J call TRBJ2-1; 8 bases line up with TRBD2. Losses at the gene ends were 2 bases for V and 8 bases for J; bases not matched to a gene: 11. CDR1 is LNHDA, CDR2 SQIVND, per germline (reference sequence). CDR3 length: 16 residues. The CDR3 DNA is TGTGCCAGTAGTATAAGTGCGGGACTAGAGGCTCATGAGCAGTTCTTC. This translates into CASSISAGLEAHEQFF. The full variable domain, in which reference TRBV19 and TRBJ2-1 provide the parts outside the CDR3, is DGGITQSPKYLFRKEGQNVTLSCEQNLNHDAMYWYRQDPGQGLRLIYYSQIVNDFQKGDIAEGYSVSREKKESFPLTVTSAQKNPTAFYLCASSISAGLEAHEQFFGPGTRLTVL.

CDR3: CASSRTSGGPGELFF. The CDR3 DNA sequence: TGCGCCAGCAGCAGGACTAGCGGGGGCCCCGGGGAGCTGTTTTTT. This rearrangement joins TRBV5-1 to TRBJ2-2; 13 bases map to TRBD2. This CDR3 has 15 residues. J was trimmed by 6 bases and V by 4 bases; bases with no gene match: 3. The V gene's germline CDR1 is SGHRS and CDR2 YFSETQ.

The chain carries TRBV7-9 and TRBJ2-7; unclear D gene. Germline V gene data show CDR1 as SEHNR and CDR2 as FQNEAQ (reference sequence). CDR3 length equals 12 residues. Trimming removed 3 bases from V and 1 base from J, with 4 bases in between. CDR3 nucleotide sequence: TGTGCCAGCAGCTTCACATCCTACGAGCAGTACTTC. Its protein product is CASSFTSYEQYF.

V is TRBV18 and J is TRBJ1-3; no firm D call. V was trimmed by 5 bases and J by 3 bases, leaving 20 bases between them. The length of the CDR3 is 17 residues. The V gene's germline CDR1 is KGHSH and CDR2 LQKENI. The CDR3 DNA sequence: TGTGCCAGCTCAAAAGCCCCCAGAGACCCCATTGGAAACACCATATATTTT. Translation: CASSKAPRDPIGNTIYF.

This chain links TRBV19 with TRBJ1-5; D is undetermined. Trimming removed 7 bases at V and 0 bases at J, with 7 bases between. CDR3 length equals 13 residues. The germline CDR1 and CDR2 sequences are LNHDA and SQIVND (reference sequence). The CDR3 is CASTDYSNQPQHF. CDR3 bases: TGTGCCAGTACTGATTATAGCAATCAGCCCCAGCATTTT.

This chain uses TRBV9 with TRBJ1-2; D not resolved. The CDR3 has 15 amino acids. With 2 bases removed from V and 4 bases from J, the gap between germline ends came to 15 bases. Looked up from germline, CDR1 is SGDLS and CDR2 is YYNGEE. CDR3 residues: CASSVDDATFYGYTF. CDR3 sequence (DNA): TGTGCCAGCAGCGTGGACGACGCTACGTTCTATGGCTACACCTTC.

The chain uses TRBV6-6 and TRBJ1-1; D unresolved. Germline-derived CDR1 and CDR2 are MNHNY and SVGAGI (reference sequence). The CDR3 spans 12 residues. V was trimmed by 0 bases and J by 6 bases, leaving 5 bases between them. CDR3 sequence: CASSYSVPEAFF. CDR3 nucleotides: TGTGCCAGCAGTTACTCGGTTCCTGAAGCTTTCTTT.

J is TRBJ2-3 and V is TRBV4-1; D is undetermined. V lost 1 base to trimming and J lost 5 bases, with 16 bases between them. CDR1 is MGHRA, CDR2 YSYEKL, per germline. This CDR3 contains 16 residues. In DNA form, the CDR3 reads TGCGCCAGCAGCCAAGCCGTGGGCCGGGTCGGAGATACGCAGTATTTT. As protein: CASSQAVGRVGDTQYF.

This sequence joins TRBV6-5 and TRBJ2-1; D perhaps matches TRBD1 (5 bases). The length of the CDR3 is 12 residues. Trimming cost V 2 bases and J 9 bases, with 8 bases left between them. Per germline, CDR1 MNHEY and CDR2 SVGAGI. The CDR3 nucleotides read TGTGCCAGCAGTTACACAGGTCTTGAGCAGTTCTTC. Translated, it gives CASSYTGLEQFF.

The rearrangement uses TRBV20-1 and TRBJ2-3, with D perhaps matching TRBD1 (6 bases). The germline V and J ends were trimmed by 5 bases and 10 bases, with 13 bases remaining between them. This CDR3 is built from 11 residues. CDR1 and CDR2 (germline): DFQATT, SNEGSKA (reference sequence). In DNA, the CDR3 is TGCAGTGCTCAACCAGGGGACGCGCAGTATTTT. This gives the protein CSAQPGDAQYF.

CDR3 protein: CASSRTSGVVSNNEQFF. CDR3 nucleotides: TGTGCCAGCAGCCGGACTAGCGGGGTTGTAAGCAACAATGAGCAGTTCTTC. The J gene is TRBJ2-1, the V gene TRBV9; TRBD2 matches 12 bases. V lost 4 bases and J lost 5; bases outside the gene matches: 10. Germline CDR1 and CDR2: SGDLS and YYNGEE. The CDR3 is 17 residues long. Drawing the rest from reference TRBV9 and TRBJ2-1, the complete variable domain is DSGVTQTPKHLITATGQRVTLRCSPRSGDLSVYWYQQSLDQGLQFLIQYYNGEERAKGNILERFSAQQFPDLHSELNLSSLELGDSALYFCASSRTSGVVSNNEQFFGPGTRLTVL.

The V and J genes are TRBV15 and TRBJ1-5, with D possibly TRBD1 on 5 matching bases. The CDR3 extends over 18 amino acids. Trimming left V 4 bases short and J 0 bases short, with 19 bases between. Germline CDR1 reads LNHNV; CDR2 reads YYDKDF (reference sequence). In nucleotides, the CDR3 is TGTGCCACCAGCATGGGTCGCCAGGGCATGTATAGCAATCAGCCCCAGCATTTT. Protein: CATSMGRQGMYSNQPQHF. The whole variable domain, remainder taken from reference TRBV15 and TRBJ1-5, is DAMVIQNPRYQVTQFGKPVTLSCSQTLNHNVMYWYQQKSSQAPKLLFHYYDKDFNNEADTPDNFQSRRPNTSFCFLDIRSPGLGDTAMYLCATSMGRQGMYSNQPQHFGDGTRLSIL.

This chain joins TRBV19 and TRBJ1-5, with 7 nucleotides matching TRBD1. V trimming: 5 bases; J trimming: 4 bases; junction bases outside the gene matches: 5. This CDR3 contains 14 residues. CDR1 is LNHDA and CDR2 is SQIVND in the germline V gene (reference sequence). The CDR3 reads CASSGGTENQPQHF. The CDR3 nucleotides read TGTGCCAGTAGTGGCGGGACAGAAAATCAGCCCCAGCATTTT.

This rearrangement joins TRBV4-1 to TRBJ1-1; maybe TRBD1 (5 bases). CDR1 MGHRA and CDR2 YSYEKL come from the germline V gene. The CDR3 contains 12 residues. Trimming took off 4 bases at V and 10 bases at J, with 13 bases between the two ends. CDR3 nucleotides: TGCGCCAGCAGCCTACCGGGACCGGGAGCTTTCTTT. This gives the protein CASSLPGPGAFF.

The gene calls are TRBV9 and TRBJ2-7, with 14 bases lining up with TRBD2. J lost 2 bases, V lost 0 bases, and 7 bases had no gene match. The CDR3 length is 18 residues. Per germline, CDR1 SGDLS and CDR2 YYNGEE. CDR3 in amino acids: CASSVGGTSGGEAYEQYF. DNA of the CDR3: TGTGCCAGCAGCGTAGGTGGGACTAGCGGGGGAGAAGCCTACGAGCAGTACTTC. The full variable domain, rest sourced from reference TRBV9 and TRBJ2-7, is DSGVTQTPKHLITATGQRVTLRCSPRSGDLSVYWYQQSLDQGLQFLIQYYNGEERAKGNILERFSAQQFPDLHSELNLSSLELGDSALYFCASSVGGTSGGEAYEQYFGPGTRLTVT.

The chain recombines TRBV7-9 with TRBJ1-1; D gene uncertain. CDR1 and CDR2 from the germline V gene are SEHNR and FQNEAQ (reference sequence). The CDR3 contains 12 residues. V gave up 2 bases and J gave up 3 bases, with 4 bases separating them. In DNA, the CDR3 is TGTGCCAGCAGCTTAACAGACACTGAAGCTTTCTTT. This translates into CASSLTDTEAFF.

The rearrangement joins TRBV4-3 to TRBJ2-2; D remains ambiguous. V lost 0 bases and J lost 1, with 9 bases in between. The germline V gene encodes CDR1 LGHNA and CDR2 YSLEER. This CDR3 comprises 16 residues. Written as DNA, the CDR3 is TGCGCCAGCAGCCAAGATCCACCGCAGAACACCGGGGAGCTGTTTTTT. Translation: CASSQDPPQNTGELFF.

This chain uses TRBV6-1 with TRBJ1-4, with D unclear. Germline lookup yields CDR1 MNHNS and CDR2 SASEGT. The CDR3 consists of 14 residues. Trimming left V 7 bases short and J 0 bases short, with 9 bases between. CDR3 protein: CASNRQATNEKLFF. The CDR3 DNA is TGTGCCAGCAACCGACAAGCAACTAATGAAAAACTGTTTTTT.